Sequencing of this T cell receptor beta chain was carried out in a study of T cells in Graves' hyperthyroidism and ophthalmopathy. Inclusion characteristics of ophthalmopathy patients comprised a Clinical Activity Score of at least 3, a NOSPECS grade of at least 4, and duration under 3 months. Lactation, pregnancy, other autoimmune disease or uncontrolled infection led to exclusion of patients. RNA transcripts were the template for amplifying TCR beta CDR3 regions. Using the HTBI primer set, a first-round RT-PCR was run on the TCR CDR3. TCRdb recomputed calls from the multiplex PCR reads with MiXCR, one row per CDR3 protein. The sample has about 480,000 distinct CDR3 sequences; approximately 23% are singletons. J lost 10 bases, V lost 5 bases, and 8 bases had no gene match. The CDR3 runs to 13 residues. This clonotype was seen at least ten times.

J is TRBJ1-1 and V is TRBV12-3 or TRBV12-4; TRBD1 agrees at 9 bases. The receptor's source is a woman aged 70-85 years with Graves' ophthalmopathy. Sequencing was carried out using blood. The CDR3 loop reads CASSPQGARTAFF. The CDR3 bases are TGTGCCAGCAGTCCACAGGGGGCGCGTACAGCTTTCTTT.